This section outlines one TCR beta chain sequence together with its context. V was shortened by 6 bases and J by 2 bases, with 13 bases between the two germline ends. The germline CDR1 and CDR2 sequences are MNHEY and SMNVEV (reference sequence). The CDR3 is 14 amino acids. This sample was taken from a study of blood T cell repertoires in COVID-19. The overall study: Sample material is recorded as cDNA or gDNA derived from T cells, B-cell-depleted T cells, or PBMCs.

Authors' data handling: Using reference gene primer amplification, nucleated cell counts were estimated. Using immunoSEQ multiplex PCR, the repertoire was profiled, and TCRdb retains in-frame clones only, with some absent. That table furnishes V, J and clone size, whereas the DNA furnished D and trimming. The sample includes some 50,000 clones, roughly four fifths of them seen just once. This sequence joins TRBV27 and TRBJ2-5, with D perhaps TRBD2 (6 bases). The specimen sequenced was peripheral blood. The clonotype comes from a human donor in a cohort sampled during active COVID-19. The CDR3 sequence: CASRGLGTQETQYF. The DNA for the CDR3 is TGTGCCAGCAGAGGCTTAGGGACTCAAGAGACCCAGTACTTC.